This entry lists 20 T cell receptor beta chains sequenced from one sample in a study of PD-L1 blockade in urothelial cancer. The data were produced by immunoSEQ multiplex PCR, yet TCRdb's version contains in-frame clones alone and is incomplete. The table shows around 110,000 clones, with 80% to 90% occurring only once. Time point here: peripheral blood 6 weeks after treatment start. This material consisted of PBMCs, taken around atezolizumab (anti-PD-L1) treatment. The receptors stem from a man in his fifties or sixties with urothelial cancer.

The J gene is TRBJ1-6, the V gene TRBV7-9, with 8 bases aligning to TRBD1. Germline CDR1 SEHNR, CDR2 FQNEAQ (reference sequence). CDR3 size: 16 residues. The ends lost 4 bases at V and 10 bases at J; junction bases unmatched: 12. The CDR3 loop reads CASSSQSTGVGSPLHF. CDR3 bases: TGTGCCAGCAGCTCCCAGTCGACAGGGGTAGGGTCACCCCTCCACTTT. Combining the CDR3 with reference TRBV7-9 and TRBJ1-6 gives the whole variable domain DTGVSQNPRHKITKRGQNVTFRCDPISEHNRLYWYRQTLGQGPEFLTYFQNEAQLEKSRLLSDRFSAERPKGSFSTLEIQRTEQGDSAMYLCASSSQSTGVGSPLHFGNGTRLTVT.

The chain carries TRBV4-2 and TRBJ2-3, with 10 bases lining up with TRBD2. The germline gives CDR1 LGHNA, CDR2 YNFKEQ. J lost 0 bases, V lost 2 bases, and 17 bases had no gene match. CDR3 length: 21 residues. The CDR3 reads CASSQSTPGASGGLSTDTQYF. The CDR3, as DNA: TGTGCCAGCAGCCAATCGACCCCAGGGGCTAGCGGGGGCCTGAGCACAGATACGCAGTATTTT.

V is TRBV18 and J is TRBJ1-1; tentatively, D is TRBD1 (6 bases). There are 14 residues in the CDR3. In germline, CDR1 is KGHSH, CDR2 LQKENI. Trimming left V 5 bases short and J 2 bases short, with 12 bases between. In nucleotides, the CDR3 is TGTGCCAGCTCAGAACAACAGGGAAACACTGAAGCTTTCTTT. Translating gives CASSEQQGNTEAFF.

The gene calls are TRBV10-1 and TRBJ1-1; D unclear. V was shortened by 4 bases and J by 4 bases, with 10 bases between the two germline ends. Germline CDR1 and CDR2: WNHNN and SYGVQD (reference sequence). The CDR3 totals 13 residues. The CDR3 DNA is TGCGCCAGCAGTGGTCTGTCCGGCACTGAAGCTTTCTTT. Protein sequence: CASSGLSGTEAFF.

The V call is TRBV15, the J call TRBJ2-6; no reliable D call. The CDR3 length is 15 residues. V was shortened by 0 bases and J by 4 bases, with 7 bases between the two germline ends. CDR1 LNHNV and CDR2 YYDKDF come from the germline V gene (reference sequence). The CDR3 region is CATSRDPLGANVLTF. The CDR3 nucleotides read TGTGCCACCAGCAGAGACCCGCTAGGGGCCAACGTCCTGACTTTC.

The J gene is TRBJ2-1, the V gene TRBV5-4, with D perhaps matching TRBD2 (5 bases). Germline CDR1 SGHNT, CDR2 YYREEE (reference sequence). V dropped 10 bases and J dropped 9 bases, with 17 bases sitting between them. The CDR3 loop spans 12 amino acids. The CDR3 nucleotides read TGTGCCGGACTGACACTCCGGGGTGAGCAGTTCTTC. It specifies CAGLTLRGEQFF.

This chain uses TRBV28 with TRBJ1-5; D is unresolved. Trimming left V 6 bases short and J 6 bases short, with 12 bases between. This CDR3 has 13 residues. CDR1 and CDR2 from the germline V gene are MDHEN and SYDVKM. CDR3 nucleotides: TGTGCCAGCAGGAGGAAGCAGTTTCAGCCCCAGCATTTT. Residues: CASRRKQFQPQHF.

The genes are TRBV7-9 and TRBJ1-1, with D uncertain. There are 14 residues in the CDR3. V lost 0 bases and J 1 base, leaving 6 bases between the germline ends. Looked up from germline, CDR1 is SEHNR and CDR2 is FQNEAQ (reference sequence). CDR3 sequence (DNA): TGTGCCAGCAGCTTAGCGGGCAGGAACACTGAAGCTTTCTTT. As protein: CASSLAGRNTEAFF.

This clone has only one observation. The V call is TRBV5-1, the J call TRBJ2-5; tentative D call: TRBD2 (6 bases). The CDR3 runs to 13 residues. CDR1 and CDR2 from the germline V gene are SGHRS and YFSETQ. Deletions cut 1 base from V and 2 bases from J, with 6 bases between. CDR3 in amino acids: CASSLLAQETQYF. DNA of the CDR3: TGCGCCAGCAGCTTGCTAGCGCAAGAGACCCAGTACTTC.

About this clone: Relative to the germline gene, one junction end is altered; a read error may explain this. This chain joins TRBV10-1 and TRBJ2-3, with D possibly matching TRBD1 (6 bases). In germline, CDR1 is WNHNN, CDR2 SYGVQD (reference sequence). The length of the CDR3 is 13 residues. CDR3 amino acids: CASSIQGGGPKRF. The DNA for the CDR3 is TGCGCCAGCAGTATACAGGGCGGTGGACCCAAGCGGTTT.

The gene calls are TRBV5-1 and TRBJ2-7; 13 nucleotides match TRBD2. V dropped 1 base and J dropped 7; count of bases not matched to a gene: 2. The germline CDR1 and CDR2 sequences are SGHRS and YFSETQ. The CDR3 sequence is 14 residues long. The CDR3 here is CASSLTSGRGEQYF. The CDR3, as DNA: TGCGCCAGCAGCTTGACTAGCGGGAGGGGGGAGCAGTACTTC.

The chain carries TRBV5-1 and TRBJ2-7, with TRBD1 as a possible D gene (7 bases). V dropped 0 bases and J dropped 3 bases, with 10 bases sitting between them. Germline CDR1 and CDR2: SGHRS and YFSETQ. CDR3 length: 14 amino acids. CDR3 amino acids: CASSLVRGDYEQYF. For the CDR3, the DNA is TGCGCCAGCAGCTTGGTCAGGGGGGACTACGAGCAGTACTTC.

V usage is TRBV18 and J usage is TRBJ2-3, with 9 bases aligning to TRBD1. V lost 3 bases to trimming and J lost 2 bases; unmatched junction nucleotides: 6. The germline CDR1 and CDR2 sequences are KGHSH and LQKENI. The CDR3 spans 16 residues. The DNA of the CDR3 is TGTGCCAGCTCACCCAAGGGACAGGGTCCCACAGATACGCAGTATTTT. It is translated as CASSPKGQGPTDTQYF.

Points on this clone: The junction shows a germline mismatch at one end, possibly a read error. CDR3 nucleotide sequence: TGTGCCAGCAGCCTAGCAGGGGCTTTGGGTGGCTACACCTTC. It specifies CASSLAGALGGYTF. V usage is TRBV7-2 and J usage is TRBJ1-2; D possibly corresponds to TRBD1 (6 bases). The CDR3 runs 14 residues. CDR1 is SGHTA, CDR2 FQGNSA, per germline. The whole variable domain, filled in from reference TRBV7-2 and TRBJ1-2, reads GAGVSQSPSNKVTEKGKDVELRCDPISGHTALYWYRQSLGQGLEFLIYFQGNSAPDKSGLPSDRFSAERTGGSVSTLTIQRTQQEDSAVYLCASSLAGALGGYTFGSGTRLTVV.

In nucleotides, the CDR3 is TGCGCCAGCAGCCCGGAGGGACAGGGGAGCGGAAACACCATATATTTT. It yields the protein CASSPEGQGSGNTIYF. This sequence joins TRBV5-1 and TRBJ1-3, with 10 positions matching TRBD1. The J segment lost 4 bases and the V segment lost 4 bases, leaving 8 bases of the junction unmatched. The CDR3 consists of 16 residues. Germline CDR1 is SGHRS and CDR2 is YFSETQ.

The chain links TRBV19 to TRBJ2-3; perhaps TRBD2 as D (5 bases). Trimming stripped 5 bases from V and 2 bases from J, with 11 bases between. The CDR3 spans 14 residues. Germline assignment: CDR1 LNHDA and CDR2 SQIVND (reference sequence). CDR3 sequence: CASSYGLTTDTQYF. The CDR3 nucleotides are TGTGCCAGTAGTTACGGACTGACCACAGATACGCAGTATTTT.

V usage is TRBV6-5 and J usage is TRBJ2-1; TRBD2 agrees at 8 bases. This CDR3 has 15 residues. V trimming: 6 bases; J trimming: 4 bases; junction bases outside the gene matches: 8. Germline-derived CDR1 and CDR2 are MNHEY and SVGAGI. This CDR3 is CASREGGRYYNEQFF. The CDR3 DNA reads as TGTGCCAGCAGGGAGGGCGGGAGGTATTACAATGAGCAGTTCTTC.

The chain combines TRBV6-5 with TRBJ1-5; possible D gene TRBD1, 6 bases. CDR1 is MNHEY and CDR2 is SVGAGI in the germline V gene. Between the trimmed V and J ends, which lost 5 bases and 0 bases, there was a span of 11 bases. This CDR3 comprises 15 residues. DNA of the CDR3: TGTGCCAGCAGTCCGGGACACCATAGCAATCAGCCCCAGCATTTT. Translated, it gives CASSPGHHSNQPQHF.

The chain is built from TRBV27 and TRBJ2-7; D may be TRBD2 (6 bases). This CDR3 is built from 13 residues. Germline CDR1 and CDR2: MNHEY and SMNVEV (reference sequence). V shed 3 bases and J shed 1 base, with 7 bases lying between them. The DNA for the CDR3 is TGTGCCAGCAGTTTCCGGGAGTCCTACGAGCAGTACTTC. The encoded protein is CASSFRESYEQYF.

The CDR3 reads CAWSSGHPYQPQHF. CDR3 in DNA: TGTGCCTGGAGTTCAGGACACCCTTATCAGCCCCAGCATTTT. The chain links TRBV30 to TRBJ1-5; D possibly corresponds to TRBD1 (5 bases). The ends were cut back, 2 bases at V and 5 bases at J, with 13 bases in the middle. Germline V gives CDR1 GTSNPN, CDR2 SVGIG (reference sequence). The CDR3 runs to 14 residues.